Listed below are T cell receptor beta chains from one sample, sequenced in a study of Tregs in tolerant kidney transplant recipients. Libraries were prepared by immunoSEQ multiplex PCR; TCRdb keeps only in-frame clonotypes and omits some of them. The sample consists of approximately 100,000 clones, roughly 93% of them appearing once. The source was CD4+ T cells from blood, collected before the transplant. The receptors derive from a human donor who received a combined kidney and bone marrow transplant. The CDR3 runs from the conserved cysteine through the conserved F or W. A D gene is named only where the DNA matches it firmly. Clone sizes are given selectively: once, few, many, or a class where the clone is expanded.

cdr3_aa	cdr3_nt	clone_size	v_call	j_call	d_call
CASSPGPQRRAQHF	TGTGCCAGCTCACCAGGTCCCCAACGGAGGGCCCAGCATTTT	NA	TRBV18	TRBJ1-5	NA
CASNHSPSNNSPLHF	TGCGCCAGCAACCACTCACCGTCAAATAATTCACCCCTCCACTTT	NA	TRBV5-1	TRBJ1-6	NA
CASSQGRIPGLAGGNTGELFF	TGCGCCAGCAGCCAAGGGAGGATCCCGGGACTAGCGGGAGGGAACACCGGGGAGCTGTTTTTT	NA	TRBV4-1	TRBJ2-2	TRBD2
CASSDNQAGELFF	TGTGCCAGCAGTGACAATCAGGCCGGGGAGCTGTTTTTT	few	TRBV6-1	TRBJ2-2	NA
CASSEWWSTQYF	TGTGCCAGCAGTGAATGGTGGTCTACGCAGTACTTC	NA	TRBV2	TRBJ2-7	NA
CASSLDRGYEQYF	TGTGCCAGCAGCCTCGACAGGGGCTACGAGCAGTACTTC	NA	TRBV7-2	TRBJ2-7	TRBD1
CASSVRGGGTDTQYF	TGTGCCAGCAGCGTGCGGGGAGGCGGCACAGATACGCAGTATTTT	NA	TRBV9	TRBJ2-3	NA
CAWTPDRGLYEQYF	TGTGCCTGGACCCCCGACAGGGGGCTCTACGAGCAGTACTTC	NA	TRBV30	TRBJ2-7	TRBD1
CAILGTSGGATGELFF	TGTGCCATCCTAGGGACTAGCGGGGGGGCCACCGGGGAGCTGTTTTTT	NA	TRBV10-3	TRBJ2-2	TRBD2
CASSFRLNQPQHF	TGTGCCAGCAGTTTTAGATTGAATCAGCCCCAGCATTTT	NA	TRBV28	TRBJ1-5	NA
CASSTKRETQYF	TGTGCCAGCAGCACCAAGAGAGAGACCCAGTACTTC	NA	TRBV11-2	TRBJ2-5	NA
CASSVGLAGSGNEQFF	TGTGCCAGCAGCGTGGGACTAGCGGGATCTGGCAATGAGCAGTTCTTC	NA	TRBV9	TRBJ2-1	TRBD2
CASTQVWGQGSSDTQYF	TGTGCCAGCACCCAAGTTTGGGGACAGGGGAGTTCAGATACGCAGTATTTT	NA	TRBV5-5	TRBJ2-3	TRBD1
CASSQDPAGGNYGYTF	TGCGCCAGCAGCCAAGATCCGGCAGGGGGGAACTATGGCTACACCTTC	NA	TRBV4-3	TRBJ1-2	TRBD1
CASSPGTGGNNEKLFF	TGTGCCAGCAGCCCCGGGACAGGGGGTAATAATGAAAAACTGTTTTTT	NA	TRBV7-9	TRBJ1-4	TRBD1
CASSLEGAKSNEQYF	TGTGCCAGCAGCTTAGAAGGGGCAAAATCTAACGAGCAGTACTTC	NA	TRBV7-2	TRBJ2-7	NA
CASSSRGRSNQPQHF	TGTGCCAGCAGCTCCAGGGGTAGGAGCAATCAGCCCCAGCATTTT	once	TRBV7-2	TRBJ1-5	NA
CASSPRDEGAYEQYF	TGTGCCAGCAGCCCCCGGGATGAGGGGGCCTACGAGCAGTACTTC	NA	TRBV7-2	TRBJ2-7	NA
CASSIVQGGGYTF	TGTGCCAGCAGTATTGTACAGGGCGGTGGCTACACCTTC	NA	TRBV28	TRBJ1-2	NA
CASSLGGGAAYEQYF	TGTGCCAGCAGCTTAGGTGGCGGGGCGGCCTACGAGCAGTACTTC	once	TRBV7-2	TRBJ2-7	NA
CASSSSGGANEKLFF	TGTGCCAGCAGTTCGTCGGGGGGGGCTAATGAAAAACTGTTTTTT	NA	TRBV27	TRBJ1-4	NA
CASSKGPLAIGSMSFSAYNEQFF	TGCGCCAGCAGTAAGGGGCCGCTAGCCATCGGGAGTATGTCATTTTCGGCCTACAATGAGCAGTTCTTC	NA	TRBV5-1	TRBJ2-1	NA
CASSLVGGDSPLHF	TGTGCCAGCAGCTTGGTGGGGGGAGACTCCCCCCTCCACTTT	NA	TRBV5-4	TRBJ1-6	NA
CASSPGGVGCETQYF	TGTGCCAGCTCACCAGGGGGGGTGGGCTGCGAGACCCAGTACTTC	NA	TRBV18	TRBJ2-5	TRBD2
CASSWRGGADTQYF	TGTGCCAGCAGTTGGCGCGGCGGGGCAGATACGCAGTATTTT	NA	TRBV6-5	TRBJ2-3	NA
CAIRNREGAEAFF	TGTGCCATCCGGAACAGGGAGGGAGCTGAAGCTTTCTTT	NA	TRBV10-3	TRBJ1-1	NA
CASSKGRDNEQFF	TGTGCCAGCAGTAAGGGGAGGGACAATGAGCAGTTCTTC	NA	TRBV5-8	TRBJ2-1	TRBD2
CASSPSDRTFNTQYF	TGTGCCAGCAGTCCGTCAGACAGGACCTTTAATACGCAGTATTTT	NA	TRBV28	TRBJ2-3	NA
CASSLELAGVTEQYF	TGTGCCAGCAGCTTAGAGTTAGCGGGAGTGACCGAGCAGTACTTC	NA	TRBV7-9	TRBJ2-7	TRBD2
CASGLTGQTGQPQHF	TGTGCTAGTGGTTTGACCGGACAGACGGGGCAGCCCCAGCATTTT	NA	TRBV12-5	TRBJ1-5	NA
CASSLVGQTYNEQFF	TGTGCCAGCAGCTTGGTGGGACAGACCTACAATGAGCAGTTCTTC	once	TRBV5-8	TRBJ2-1	TRBD1
CASSIERRETQYF	TGTGCCAGTAGTATTGAGCGGCGAGAGACCCAGTACTTC	NA	TRBV19	TRBJ2-5	NA
CARTDRGRQPQHF	TGCGCCAGGACGGACAGGGGGAGACAGCCCCAGCATTTT	NA	TRBV10-1	TRBJ1-5	TRBD1
CASSLGGDSRELFF	TGCGCCAGCAGCTTAGGCGGGGACTCCCGGGAGCTGTTTTTT	NA	TRBV5-1	TRBJ2-2	NA
CASIRAGGSENTIYF	TGTGCCAGCATAAGGGCGGGAGGGAGTGAAAACACCATATATTTT	NA	TRBV2	TRBJ1-3	NA
CASSIVGSGSTDTQYF	TGTGCCAGTAGTATTGTTGGTAGCGGTAGCACAGATACGCAGTATTTT	NA	TRBV19	TRBJ2-3	NA
CASSLAGGFPGELFF	TGCGCCAGCAGCTTAGCGGGGGGCTTCCCCGGGGAGCTGTTTTTT	NA	TRBV5-1	TRBJ2-2	TRBD2
CASSESRGTKNIQYF	TGCGCCAGCAGTGAGTCTAGGGGCACCAAAAACATTCAGTACTTC	NA	TRBV10-1	TRBJ2-4	NA
CASSLGQGVGSPLHF	TGTGCCAGTAGCCTTGGACAGGGCGTCGGCTCACCCCTCCACTTT	NA	TRBV19	TRBJ1-6	TRBD1
CASSQKIGWTITDTQYF	TGTGCCAGCAGCCAAAAAATCGGCTGGACAATCACAGATACGCAGTATTTT	once	TRBV4-2	TRBJ2-3	NA
CASSRVVTGQGIRNTIYF	TGTGCCAGCAGCCGCGTCGTGACGGGACAGGGGATTAGAAACACCATATATTTT	NA	TRBV11-3	TRBJ1-3	TRBD1
CASREGTGGHSYEQYF	TGCGCCAGCAGAGAAGGGACAGGGGGTCACTCCTACGAGCAGTACTTC	once	TRBV5-1	TRBJ2-7	TRBD1
CASSPGVPGYTEAFF	TGTGCCAGCAGCCCCGGGGTTCCGGGGTACACTGAAGCTTTCTTT	NA	TRBV7-2	TRBJ1-1	NA
CASSSDSYNEQFF	TGCGCCAGCAGCAGCGACTCCTACAATGAGCAGTTCTTC	NA	TRBV5-1	TRBJ2-1	NA
CASSLRGQGGQPQHF	TGTGCCAGCAGTCTCAGGGGGCAAGGTGGTCAGCCCCAGCATTTT	NA	TRBV6-6	TRBJ1-5	TRBD1
CASKEREQYF	TGTGCCAGCAAGGAGCGCGAGCAGTACTTC	NA	TRBV28	TRBJ2-7	NA